Listed here are 10 T cell receptor beta chains from one sample, sequenced in a study of cytomegalovirus exposure and HLA in healthy donors. Produced via immunoSEQ multiplex PCR; TCRdb's table is partial and in-frame only. The repertoire includes about 60,000 clones, roughly 94% of them detected once, and about 7% sits in the top ten. Specimen: PBMCs. The source of these receptors is a woman between 18 and 29 years old in good health and CMV-seropositive.

The V gene is TRBV5-1, the J gene TRBJ2-2; tentative D call: TRBD1 (6 bases). The V gene lost 2 bases and the J gene lost 8 bases, with 13 bases spanning the gap. The CDR3 runs to 14 residues. CDR1 is SGHRS, CDR2 YFSETQ, per germline. The CDR3 loop reads CASSLIGGAGELFF. The DNA for the CDR3 is TGCGCCAGCAGCTTAATTGGGGGCGCTGGGGAGCTGTTTTTT.

The chain joins TRBV11-2 to TRBJ1-4, with D uncertain. Germline V gene lookup returns CDR1 SGHAT and CDR2 FQNNGV. V gave up 5 bases and J gave up 8 bases, with 18 bases separating them. This CDR3 region has 15 residues. The CDR3 DNA reads as TGTGCCAGCAGCCCCACGGGGTATACGCCCGAAAAACTGTTTTTT. This translates into CASSPTGYTPEKLFF.

V usage is TRBV28 and J usage is TRBJ2-3; 9 bases align to TRBD1. V dropped 7 bases and J dropped 4; count of bases not matched to a gene: 9. The CDR3 is 15 residues long. Looked up from germline, CDR1 is MDHEN and CDR2 is SYDVKM. The CDR3 sequence: CASNRPGQGADTQYF. CDR3 coding DNA: TGTGCCAGCAACCGACCGGGACAGGGTGCAGATACGCAGTATTTT.

The chain links TRBV5-4 to TRBJ2-5; tentatively, D is TRBD1 (6 bases). This CDR3 has 14 amino acids. Germline CDR1 and CDR2: SGHNT and YYREEE (reference sequence). The V end lost 4 bases, the J end lost 2 bases, and 12 bases lay between the germline ends. In nucleotides, the CDR3 is TGTGCCAGCAGCACCGGACAGTTACAAGAGACCCAGTACTTC. Protein sequence: CASSTGQLQETQYF. Full variable domain (missing parts from reference TRBV5-4 and TRBJ2-5): ETGVTQSPTHLIKTRGQQVTLRCSSQSGHNTVSWYQQALGQGPQFIFQYYREEENGRGNFPPRFSGLQFPNYSSELNVNALELDDSALYLCASSTGQLQETQYFGPGTRLLVL.

The chain is built from TRBV5-1 and TRBJ2-1; 11 nucleotides line up with TRBD2. Trimming cost V 6 bases and J 3 bases; bases outside gene matches: 8. The CDR3 spans 16 residues. The germline V gene encodes CDR1 SGHRS and CDR2 YFSETQ. CDR3 region: CASMSPLAGGYNEQFF. CDR3 DNA: TGCGCCAGCATGTCCCCCCTAGCGGGGGGCTACAATGAGCAGTTCTTC.

As DNA, the CDR3 is TGTGCCAGCAGGGGAGCGGGGAGCACCGGGGAGCTGTTTTTT. Its protein is CASRGAGSTGELFF. The gene calls are TRBV7-9 and TRBJ2-2; TRBD2 matches 7 bases. V shed 6 bases and J 4 bases; nucleotides not matched to a gene: 5. The germline CDR1 and CDR2 sequences are SEHNR and FQNEAQ (reference sequence). The CDR3 contains 14 residues.

The V call is TRBV4-1, the J call TRBJ2-7, with D maybe TRBD2 (5 bases). The CDR3 totals 14 residues. Deletions cut 0 bases from V and 6 bases from J, with 12 bases between. The V gene's germline CDR1 is MGHRA and CDR2 YSYEKL. In DNA, the CDR3 is TGCGCCAGCAGCCAAGACGAGGGCCCGCTCGAGCAGTACTTC. This codes for CASSQDEGPLEQYF.

The chain links TRBV28 to TRBJ2-7; the match to TRBD1 covers 7 bases. In germline, CDR1 is MDHEN, CDR2 SYDVKM. The CDR3 sequence is 15 residues long. V lost 1 base and J lost 0; bases outside the gene matches: 3. In DNA form, the CDR3 reads TGTGCCAGCAGTTTATTTGGGACAGCCTCCTACGAGCAGTACTTC. Its protein product is CASSLFGTASYEQYF.

This chain links TRBV15 with TRBJ1-1; the match to TRBD1 covers 10 bases. The CDR3 runs 16 residues. The germline CDR1 and CDR2 sequences are LNHNV and YYDKDF (reference sequence). The V segment lost 0 bases and the J segment 4 bases; nucleotides outside the gene matches: 5. CDR3 in amino acids: CATSRDGTGAGTEAFF. The CDR3 DNA follows: TGTGCCACCAGCAGAGATGGGACAGGGGCAGGCACTGAAGCTTTCTTT.

The rearrangement joins TRBV15 to TRBJ2-5, with D uncertain. V was shortened by 0 bases and J by 1 base, with 6 bases between the two germline ends. CDR3 size: 14 residues. Looked up from germline, CDR1 is LNHNV and CDR2 is YYDKDF (reference sequence). CDR3 region: CATSRDRTQETQYF. The CDR3 DNA reads as TGTGCCACCAGCAGAGACAGAACCCAAGAGACCCAGTACTTC.